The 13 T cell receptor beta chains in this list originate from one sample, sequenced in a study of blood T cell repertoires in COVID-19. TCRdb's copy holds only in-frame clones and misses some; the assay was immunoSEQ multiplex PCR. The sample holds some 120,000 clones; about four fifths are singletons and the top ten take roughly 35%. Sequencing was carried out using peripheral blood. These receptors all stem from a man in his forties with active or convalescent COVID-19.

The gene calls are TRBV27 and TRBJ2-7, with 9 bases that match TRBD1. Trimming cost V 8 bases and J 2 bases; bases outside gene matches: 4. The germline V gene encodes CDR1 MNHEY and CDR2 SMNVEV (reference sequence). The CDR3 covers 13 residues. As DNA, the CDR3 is TGTGCCAGCGGGGGACAGGGAACCTACGAGCAGTACTTC. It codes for CASGGQGTYEQYF.

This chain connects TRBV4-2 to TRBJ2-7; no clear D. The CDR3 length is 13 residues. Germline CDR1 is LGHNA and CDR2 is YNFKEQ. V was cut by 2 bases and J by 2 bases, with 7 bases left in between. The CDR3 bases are TGTGCCAGCAGCCAAAACGGAGCCTACGAGCAGTACTTC. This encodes CASSQNGAYEQYF.

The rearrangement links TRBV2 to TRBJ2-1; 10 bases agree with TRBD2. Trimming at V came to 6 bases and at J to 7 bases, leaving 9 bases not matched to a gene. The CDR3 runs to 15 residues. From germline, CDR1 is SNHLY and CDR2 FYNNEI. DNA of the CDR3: TGTGCCAGCAGGACTAGCGGGCCGGCGGGGAATGAGCAGTTCTTC. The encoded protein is CASRTSGPAGNEQFF.

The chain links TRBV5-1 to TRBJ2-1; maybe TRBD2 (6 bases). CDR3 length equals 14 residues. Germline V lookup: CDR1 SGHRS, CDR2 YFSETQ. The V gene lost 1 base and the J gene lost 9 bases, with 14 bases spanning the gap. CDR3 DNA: TGCGCCAGCAGCTTGACCCTAGCGCCCAGTGAGCAGTTCTTC. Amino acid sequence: CASSLTLAPSEQFF.

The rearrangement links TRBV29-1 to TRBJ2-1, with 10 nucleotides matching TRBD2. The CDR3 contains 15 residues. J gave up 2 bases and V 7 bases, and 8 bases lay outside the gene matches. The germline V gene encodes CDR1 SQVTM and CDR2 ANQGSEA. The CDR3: CSADPSGSAYNEQFF. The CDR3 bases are TGCAGCGCCGACCCTAGCGGGAGTGCCTACAATGAGCAGTTCTTC.

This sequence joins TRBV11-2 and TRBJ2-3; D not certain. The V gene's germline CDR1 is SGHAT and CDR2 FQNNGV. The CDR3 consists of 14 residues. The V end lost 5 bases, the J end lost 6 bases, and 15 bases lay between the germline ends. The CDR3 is CASSPARIPDTQYF. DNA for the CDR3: TGTGCCAGCAGCCCAGCTAGAATCCCGGATACGCAGTATTTT.

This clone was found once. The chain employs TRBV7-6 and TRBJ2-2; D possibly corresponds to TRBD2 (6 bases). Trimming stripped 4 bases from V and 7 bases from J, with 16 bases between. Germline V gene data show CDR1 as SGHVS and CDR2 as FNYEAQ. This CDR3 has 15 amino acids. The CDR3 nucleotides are TGTGCCAGCAGCTCCGGGAGTCCGCGGGGCGGGGAGCTGTTTTTT. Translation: CASSSGSPRGGELFF.

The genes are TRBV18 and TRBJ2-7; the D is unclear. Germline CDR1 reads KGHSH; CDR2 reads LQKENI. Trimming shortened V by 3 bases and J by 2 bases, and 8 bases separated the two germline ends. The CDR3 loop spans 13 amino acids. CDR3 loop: CASSPPTAYEQYF. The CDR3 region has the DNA TGTGCCAGCTCACCCCCTACAGCCTACGAGCAGTACTTC.

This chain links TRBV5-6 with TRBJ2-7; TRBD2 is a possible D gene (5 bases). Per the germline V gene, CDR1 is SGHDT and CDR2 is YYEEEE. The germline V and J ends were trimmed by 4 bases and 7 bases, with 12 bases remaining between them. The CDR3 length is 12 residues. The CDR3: CASSPTPGEQYF. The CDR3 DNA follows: TGTGCCAGCAGCCCTACCCCGGGGGAGCAGTACTTC.

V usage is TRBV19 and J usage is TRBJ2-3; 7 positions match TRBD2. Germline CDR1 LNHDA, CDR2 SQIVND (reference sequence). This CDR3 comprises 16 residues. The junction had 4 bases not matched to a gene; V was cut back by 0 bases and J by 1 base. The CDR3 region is CASSIDPAGRTDTQYF. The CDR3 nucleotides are TGTGCCAGTAGTATAGACCCAGCGGGGCGCACAGATACGCAGTATTTT.

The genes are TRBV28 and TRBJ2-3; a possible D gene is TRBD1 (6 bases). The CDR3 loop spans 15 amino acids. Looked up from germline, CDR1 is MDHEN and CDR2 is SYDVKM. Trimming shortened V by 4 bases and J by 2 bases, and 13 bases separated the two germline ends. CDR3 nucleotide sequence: TGTGCCAGCAGTTACCTCGGACAGTCCACAGATACGCAGTATTTT. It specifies CASSYLGQSTDTQYF.

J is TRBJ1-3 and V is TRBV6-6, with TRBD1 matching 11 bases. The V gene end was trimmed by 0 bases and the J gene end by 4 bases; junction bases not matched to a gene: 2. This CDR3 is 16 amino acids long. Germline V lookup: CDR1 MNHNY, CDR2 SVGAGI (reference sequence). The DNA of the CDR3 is TGTGCCAGCAGTTACTCAGGACAGGGGGCAGGAAACACCATATATTTT. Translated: CASSYSGQGAGNTIYF.

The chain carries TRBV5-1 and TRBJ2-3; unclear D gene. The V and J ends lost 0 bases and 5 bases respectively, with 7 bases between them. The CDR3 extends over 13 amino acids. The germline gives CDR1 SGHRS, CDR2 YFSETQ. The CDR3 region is CASSLGVEDTQYF. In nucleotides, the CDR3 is TGCGCCAGCAGCTTGGGCGTCGAAGATACGCAGTATTTT.